The next 32 T cell receptor beta chains were all read from a single sample in a study of shared clonotypes between healthy human individuals (TCRdb year 2020). Receptors were amplified or captured by the immunoSEQ multiplex PCR assay. Imported from immuneACCESS, the table was reduced by TCRdb to in-frame sequences with V and J called. These copies leave out some clones; in studies compared against another copy, an unresolved V gene accounts for under half, and the cause of the remainder is not known. The sample table records approximately 1.1 million clones; approximately 78% of these occur just once. The ten largest clones take up 0.5% to 0.6% of the sample. Sequenced: memory CD4+ T cells from PBMCs. The cell subset or site label here, explained by the study, means: CD45RA-negative fraction. The source is a man aged 18 to 29 in good health. Some clones in this sample may be carry-over from other donors' samples.

The chain uses TRBV7-2 and TRBJ2-7; unclear D gene. CDR1 and CDR2 (germline): SGHTA, FQGNSA. Trimming cost V 5 bases and J 0 bases, with 11 bases left between them. The CDR3 consists of 14 residues. CDR3 sequence reads: CASSRIGSSYEQYF. The CDR3 DNA reads as TGTGCCAGCAGCAGGATTGGTAGCTCCTACGAGCAGTACTTC.

The chain couples TRBV5-1 to TRBJ2-2; TRBD2 agrees at 7 bases. The trim removed 4 bases at V and 1 base at J, leaving 10 bases unmatched. Per the germline V gene, CDR1 is SGHRS and CDR2 is YFSETQ. The CDR3 covers 17 residues. Written as DNA, the CDR3 is TGCGCCAGCAGCCCCATAGCGGGCGAGGGGAACACCGGGGAGCTGTTTTTT. It translates to CASSPIAGEGNTGELFF.

The chain couples TRBV28 to TRBJ2-7, with unresolved D. Looked up from germline, CDR1 is MDHEN and CDR2 is SYDVKM. V lost 6 bases, J lost 5 bases, and 14 bases lay in between. The CDR3 totals 13 residues. The CDR3 region has the DNA TGTGCCAGCAGCCAACAGCCCCGGCACGAGCAGTACTTC. This encodes CASSQQPRHEQYF.

This rearrangement joins TRBV9 to TRBJ2-1; 8 bases are a match to TRBD2. V trimming: 0 bases; J trimming: 8 bases; junction bases outside the gene matches: 7. The CDR3 contains 15 residues. Germline CDR1 reads SGDLS; CDR2 reads YYNGEE. This CDR3 is CASSVASGSGDEQFF. DNA for the CDR3: TGTGCCAGCAGCGTAGCCAGCGGGAGTGGTGATGAGCAGTTCTTC.

The genes are TRBV6-4 and TRBJ2-1; a possible D gene is TRBD1 (6 bases). This CDR3 has 14 amino acids. From germline, CDR1 is MRHNA and CDR2 SNTAGT. V was pared by 2 bases and J by 7 bases, with 12 bases between. The CDR3 protein is CASSDRGNRNEQFF. CDR3 coding DNA: TGTGCCAGCAGTGACAGGGGGAATCGGAATGAGCAGTTCTTC.

This sequence joins TRBV7-2 and TRBJ1-5; no clear D. Germline assignment: CDR1 SGHTA and CDR2 FQGNSA. The CDR3 spans 16 residues. Trimming left V 5 bases short and J 9 bases short, with 23 bases between. CDR3 in DNA: TGTGCCAGCAGCCTAACACCCGGCGGGGTGGGTCTGCCCCAGCATTTT. Translation gives CASSLTPGGVGLPQHF.

This clone appeared once. The chain carries TRBV15 and TRBJ1-1; TRBD1 is a possible D gene (5 bases). V was pared by 0 bases and J by 5 bases, with 10 bases between. Looked up from germline, CDR1 is LNHNV and CDR2 is YYDKDF (reference sequence). This CDR3 has 14 amino acids. The CDR3 DNA is TGTGCCACCAGCAGAGATGGGGGGAGGACTGAAGCTTTCTTT. It specifies CATSRDGGRTEAFF.

The chain is built from TRBV4-2 and TRBJ2-1; D is unresolved. This CDR3 has 15 amino acids. V was pared by 5 bases and J by 6 bases, with 17 bases between. CDR1 LGHNA and CDR2 YNFKEQ come from the germline V gene. This CDR3 reads CASSGAGDRSNEQFF. The CDR3 region has the DNA TGTGCCAGCAGCGGCGCAGGTGATCGTAGCAATGAGCAGTTCTTC.

In its sample, this clone was seen once. The V call is TRBV28, the J call TRBJ2-7, with D unresolved. V gave up 6 bases and J gave up 0 bases, with 15 bases separating them. This CDR3 contains 15 residues. Germline CDR1 and CDR2: MDHEN and SYDVKM. The CDR3 loop reads CASSRLQVPSYEQYF. The CDR3, as DNA: TGTGCCAGCAGCCGCCTCCAGGTACCCTCCTACGAGCAGTACTTC.

J is TRBJ2-2 and V is TRBV6-5, with D maybe TRBD1 (5 bases). The CDR3 is made up of 15 amino acids. Trimming pared 6 bases from V and 2 bases from J, leaving 13 bases between. Per the germline V gene, CDR1 is MNHEY and CDR2 is SVGAGI. CDR3 sequence (DNA): TGTGCCAGCAGCCCCCCAGGGATCAACACCGGGGAGCTGTTTTTT. This sequence encodes CASSPPGINTGELFF.

This clone has only one observation. The chain combines TRBV4-1 with TRBJ1-5; 7 bases fit TRBD1. The CDR3 loop spans 19 amino acids. J gave up 2 bases and V 1 base, and 14 bases lay outside the gene matches. Germline CDR1 MGHRA, CDR2 YSYEKL. CDR3: CASSQGLERGRGGNQPQHF. CDR3 nucleotide sequence: TGCGCCAGCAGCCAAGGTTTGGAGAGGGGGCGGGGGGGCAATCAGCCCCAGCATTTT.

CDR3 coding DNA: TGTGCCTGGAGTAGAGGATACACCGTAACTAATGAAAAACTGTTTTTT. Its protein is CAWSRGYTVTNEKLFF. V gene TRBV30 combines with J gene TRBJ1-4; D unresolved. CDR1 GTSNPN and CDR2 SVGIG come from the germline V gene (reference sequence). V lost 2 bases to trimming and J lost 1 base, with 14 bases between them. The CDR3 contains 16 residues. Full variable domain (remainder filled in from reference TRBV30 and TRBJ1-4): SQTIHQWPATLVQPVGSPLSLECTVEGTSNPNLYWYRQAAGRGLQLLFYSVGIGQISSEVPQNLSASRPQDRQFILSSKKLLLSDSGFYLCAWSRGYTVTNEKLFFGSGTQLSVL.

The V call is TRBV7-2, the J call TRBJ1-6, with TRBD1 as a possible D gene (5 bases). This CDR3 has 15 amino acids. Between the trimmed V and J ends, which lost 4 bases and 7 bases, there was a span of 14 bases. Germline CDR1 and CDR2: SGHTA and FQGNSA. CDR3: CASSSLGVGNSPLHF. The DNA of the CDR3 is TGTGCCAGCAGCTCCCTGGGGGTAGGGAATTCACCCCTCCACTTT.

CDR3 coding DNA: TGCAGCGTTGTAAAGCCATACCAAGAGACCCAGTACTTC. Protein product: CSVVKPYQETQYF. The chain combines TRBV29-1 with TRBJ2-5; no clear D gene. This CDR3 region has 13 residues. The germline CDR1 and CDR2 sequences are SQVTM and ANQGSEA. V lost 4 bases to trimming and J lost 0 bases, with 9 bases between them.

This rearrangement joins TRBV9 to TRBJ2-1, with D perhaps TRBD2 (5 bases). This CDR3 region has 17 residues. Germline V gives CDR1 SGDLS, CDR2 YYNGEE. V was pared by 0 bases and J by 2 bases, with 15 bases between. In nucleotides, the CDR3 is TGTGCCAGCAGCGTAGGTTTGAGGGAGCCCCCCTACAATGAGCAGTTCTTC. Amino acids: CASSVGLREPPYNEQFF.

This clone was recorded once. This chain joins TRBV28 and TRBJ1-3, with a possible D match to TRBD1 (5 bases). Trimming left V 9 bases short and J 0 bases short, with 15 bases between. The CDR3 spans 15 residues. The germline V gene encodes CDR1 MDHEN and CDR2 SYDVKM. CDR3 in DNA: TGTGCCAGTGGGAAGACAGTCCTCTCTGGAAACACCATATATTTT. As protein: CASGKTVLSGNTIYF.

The chain is built from TRBV28 and TRBJ2-1; 10 bases map to TRBD2. J lost 6 bases, V lost 7 bases, and 3 bases had no gene match. The germline gives CDR1 MDHEN, CDR2 SYDVKM. CDR3 length: 13 amino acids. CDR3 amino acids: CASISGRANEQFF. The CDR3 region has the DNA TGTGCCAGCATAAGCGGGAGGGCCAATGAGCAGTTCTTC. Together with reference TRBV28 and TRBJ2-1, the CDR3 gives the full variable domain: DVKVTQSSRYLVKRTGEKVFLECVQDMDHENMFWYRQDPGLGLRLIYFSYDVKMKEKGDIPEGYSVSREKKERFSLILESASTNQTSMYLCASISGRANEQFFGPGTRLTVL.

The chain uses TRBV28 and TRBJ1-5; D is perhaps TRBD1 (5 bases). The V end lost 6 bases, the J end lost 4 bases, and 7 bases lay between the germline ends. In germline, CDR1 is MDHEN, CDR2 SYDVKM. The CDR3 totals 12 residues. The CDR3 nucleotides read TGTGCCAGCAGCGACAGAAATCAGCCCCAGCATTTT. Its protein is CASSDRNQPQHF.

The J gene is TRBJ1-1, the V gene TRBV21-1. TRBV21-1 is shown as a pseudogene. The CDR3 consists of 19 residues. The CDR3 sequence is CASSKGCLTTSSVNTEAFF. CDR3 DNA sequence: TGTGCCAGCAGCAAAGGATGCCTAACCACGAGCAGTGTGAACACTGAAGCTTTCTTT.

This clone has just a few counts. This chain links TRBV18 with TRBJ1-2; D is possibly TRBD1 (5 bases). Trimming took off 4 bases at V and 6 bases at J, with 21 bases between the two ends. CDR1 is KGHSH, CDR2 LQKENI, per germline. The length of the CDR3 is 16 residues. This chain's CDR3 is CASSLRTQGARDGYTF. CDR3 DNA: TGTGCCAGCTCACTCCGGACCCAGGGTGCCCGGGATGGCTACACCTTC.

The chain carries TRBV28 and TRBJ2-7; 7 bases align to TRBD1. Germline lookup yields CDR1 MDHEN and CDR2 SYDVKM. The CDR3 loop spans 14 amino acids. V was pared by 4 bases and J by 5 bases, with 8 bases of the junction left unmatched. The CDR3 DNA follows: TGTGCCAGCAGTTCCCCGGGACAGAAGAACGAGCAGTACTTC. Protein product: CASSSPGQKNEQYF.

The chain is built from TRBV7-3 and TRBJ2-1; TRBD1 matches 8 bases. The CDR3 is 16 amino acids. Germline V gene data show CDR1 as SGHTA and CDR2 as FQGTGA. V was pared by 6 bases and J by 4 bases, with 11 bases of the junction left unmatched. As DNA, the CDR3 is TGTGCCAGCAGGGCCCGACAGGGGACGGAATACAATGAGCAGTTCTTC. Protein: CASRARQGTEYNEQFF.

This clone has just a few counts. The chain links TRBV5-1 to TRBJ2-3; TRBD1 agrees at 10 bases. This CDR3 is built from 13 residues. Germline loops: CDR1 SGHRS, CDR2 YFSETQ. V dropped 7 bases and J dropped 1; count of bases not matched to a gene: 0. For the CDR3, the DNA is TGCGCCAGCGGGACAGGGGGCACAGATACGCAGTATTTT. Amino acids: CASGTGGTDTQYF.

The chain uses TRBV19 and TRBJ1-5, with TRBD1 identical over 12 bases. J gave up 2 bases and V 7 bases, and 3 bases lay outside the gene matches. The CDR3 sequence is 15 residues long. The germline V gene has CDR1 LNHDA and CDR2 SQIVND (reference sequence). The CDR3 DNA sequence: TGTGCCAGTAAGGGACAGGGGGCAGGCAATCAGCCCCAGCATTTT. Translated: CASKGQGAGNQPQHF.

This clone was observed at least ten times. The rearrangement links TRBV4-2 to TRBJ1-1; the D is unclear. The V end was cut by 4 bases, the J end by 2 bases, with 2 bases between. The CDR3 is made up of 11 amino acids. Germline-derived CDR1 and CDR2 are LGHNA and YNFKEQ. For the CDR3, the DNA is TGTGCCAGCAGCCTAAACACTGAAGCTTTCTTT. This gives the protein CASSLNTEAFF.

This clone was seen many times. The chain links TRBV5-1 to TRBJ2-5; the D gene is possibly TRBD1 (5 bases). Germline values: CDR1 SGHRS, CDR2 YFSETQ. CDR3 size: 14 residues. Deletions cut 1 base from V and 5 bases from J, with 12 bases between. The CDR3 loop reads CASSLLGAQETQYF. Written as DNA, the CDR3 is TGCGCCAGCAGCTTGCTAGGGGCGCAGGAGACCCAGTACTTC.

The rearrangement links TRBV5-4 to TRBJ1-5; 7 nucleotides line up with TRBD1. After removal of 4 bases from V and 2 bases from J, the junction contained 6 bases not matched to a gene. Per the germline V gene, CDR1 is SGHNT and CDR2 is YYREEE (reference sequence). The CDR3 is 15 amino acids. The CDR3 spells CASSAGGTGNQPQHF. In nucleotides, the CDR3 is TGTGCCAGCAGCGCCGGCGGGACAGGCAATCAGCCCCAGCATTTT.

This clone was observed a single time. The J gene is TRBJ1-4, the V gene TRBV6-6; D perhaps matches TRBD1 (6 bases). V dropped 0 bases and J dropped 5 bases, with 7 bases sitting between them. Germline CDR1 reads MNHNY; CDR2 reads SVGAGI (reference sequence). The CDR3 covers 14 residues. CDR3 sequence reads: CASSYSGANEKLFF. The DNA for the CDR3 is TGTGCCAGCAGTTACTCGGGGGCAAATGAAAAACTGTTTTTT.

In DNA form, the CDR3 reads TGTGCCAGCAGCTCAATTACTCGACAGGGGGTCAGCACCGGGGAGCTGTTTTTT. This codes for CASSSITRQGVSTGELFF. The J gene is TRBJ2-2, the V gene TRBV13, with 9 bases aligning to TRBD1. The CDR3 spans 18 residues. Germline V CDR1 and CDR2: PRHDT, FYEKMQ (reference sequence). V shed 4 bases and J 4 bases; nucleotides not matched to a gene: 13.

V gene TRBV28 combines with J gene TRBJ1-2; possibly TRBD1 for D (5 bases). The CDR3 is 13 amino acids. Germline V gives CDR1 MDHEN, CDR2 SYDVKM. The germline V and J ends were trimmed by 8 bases and 8 bases, with 18 bases remaining between them. CDR3 in amino acids: CASGTAAQGGYTF. The DNA of the CDR3 is TGTGCCAGCGGCACTGCGGCTCAGGGAGGCTACACCTTC.

The CDR3 nucleotides are TGTGCCAGCAGTTTGTCTGGAGGGGGCTACACCTTC. Amino acids: CASSLSGGGYTF. The chain recombines TRBV28 with TRBJ1-2; no reliable D call. Germline-derived CDR1 and CDR2 are MDHEN and SYDVKM. This CDR3 region has 12 residues. V was clipped by 3 bases and J by 8 bases, with 10 bases between them.

This sequence joins TRBV30 and TRBJ2-5; TRBD2 is a possible D gene (5 bases). Judging by the DNA end, TRBJ2-7 fits better; the J call may be wrong. CDR3 length equals 15 residues. CDR1 GTSNPN and CDR2 SVGIG come from the germline V gene (reference sequence). The CDR3 DNA follows: TGTGCCTGGGGGCTTTGGGAGAAGGTGGCCAACGAGCAGTACTTC. This gives the protein CAWGLWEKVANEQYF.